This TCR beta chain was observed in a study of shared clonotypes between healthy human individuals. Germline values: CDR1 GTSNPN, CDR2 SVGIG (reference sequence). V was trimmed by 4 bases and J by 2 bases, leaving 18 bases between them. CDR3 length: 16 amino acids. Sequencing used immunoSEQ multiplex PCR; TCRdb keeps in-frame clones, though not all of them. This table holds about 2.4 million clones, more than 85% found once. This clone is a singleton in its sample. V and J are TRBV30 and TRBJ2-1; TRBD2 might be the D (6 bases). Specimen: naive CD4+ T cells from PBMCs. The subset denotes: CD45RA+ positively selected. The receptor's source is a young man in good health. Some clones in this sample may be carry-over from other donors' samples. CDR3 nucleotide sequence: TGTGCCTGGATCCCAGGGCCGGCGGGGACCTACAATGAGCAGTTCTTC. Amino acid sequence: CAWIPGPAGTYNEQFF.